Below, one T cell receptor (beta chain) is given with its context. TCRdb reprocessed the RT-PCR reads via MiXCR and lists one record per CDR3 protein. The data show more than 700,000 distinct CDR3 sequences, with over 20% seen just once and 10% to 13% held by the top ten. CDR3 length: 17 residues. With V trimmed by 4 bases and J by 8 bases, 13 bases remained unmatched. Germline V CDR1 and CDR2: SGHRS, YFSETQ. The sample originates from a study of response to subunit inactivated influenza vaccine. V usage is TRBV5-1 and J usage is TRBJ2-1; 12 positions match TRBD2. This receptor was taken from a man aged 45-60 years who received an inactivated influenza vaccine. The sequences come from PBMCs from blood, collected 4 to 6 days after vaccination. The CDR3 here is CASSPLTSGGPVDEQFF. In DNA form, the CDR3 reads TGCGCCAGCAGCCCACTGACTAGCGGGGGTCCCGTGGATGAGCAGTTCTTC.